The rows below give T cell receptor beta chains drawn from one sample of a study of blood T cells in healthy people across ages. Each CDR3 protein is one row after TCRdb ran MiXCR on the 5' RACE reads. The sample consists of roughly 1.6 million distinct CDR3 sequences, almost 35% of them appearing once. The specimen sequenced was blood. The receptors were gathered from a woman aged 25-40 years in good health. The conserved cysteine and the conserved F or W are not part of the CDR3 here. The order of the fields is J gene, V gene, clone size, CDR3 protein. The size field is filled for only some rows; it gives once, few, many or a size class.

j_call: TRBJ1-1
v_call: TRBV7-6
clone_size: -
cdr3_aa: ASSLEGGGIYEAF

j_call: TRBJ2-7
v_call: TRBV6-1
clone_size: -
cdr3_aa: ASIPTGSSYEQY

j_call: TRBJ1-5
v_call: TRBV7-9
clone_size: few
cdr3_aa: ASSQTGGVDQPQH

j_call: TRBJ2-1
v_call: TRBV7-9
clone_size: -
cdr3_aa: ASSLGQGYSEQF

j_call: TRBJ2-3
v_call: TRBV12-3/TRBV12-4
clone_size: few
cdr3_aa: ASLPGGRADTQY

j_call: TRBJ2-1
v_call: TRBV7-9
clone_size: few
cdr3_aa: ASSPRDSGGLAYYNEQF

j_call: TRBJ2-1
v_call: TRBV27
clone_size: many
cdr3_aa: ASSQGGGEQF

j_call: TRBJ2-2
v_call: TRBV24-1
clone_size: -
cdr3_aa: ATSDISGGAGEWDTGELF

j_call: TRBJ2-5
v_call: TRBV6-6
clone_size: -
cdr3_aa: ASSYRTSGGQETQY

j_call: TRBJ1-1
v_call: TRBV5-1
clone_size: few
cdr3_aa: ASSPDTMNTEAF

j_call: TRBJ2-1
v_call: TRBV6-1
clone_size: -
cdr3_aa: ASSARQYNEQF

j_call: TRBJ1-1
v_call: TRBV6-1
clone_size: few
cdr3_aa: ASSTGASGNTEAF

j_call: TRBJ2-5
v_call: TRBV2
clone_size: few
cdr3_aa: ATSPGQGSETQY

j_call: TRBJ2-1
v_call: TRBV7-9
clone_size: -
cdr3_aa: ASSLASGHYNEQF

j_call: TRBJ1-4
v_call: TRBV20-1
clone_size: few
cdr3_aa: SARASSGRVGEKLF

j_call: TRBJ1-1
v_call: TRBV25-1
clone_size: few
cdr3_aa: ASSEDLSGDTEAF

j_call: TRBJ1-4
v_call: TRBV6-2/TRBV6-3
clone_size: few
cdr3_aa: ASSNRPPEKLF

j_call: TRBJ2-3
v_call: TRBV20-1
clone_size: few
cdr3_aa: SASVTSGPDTQY

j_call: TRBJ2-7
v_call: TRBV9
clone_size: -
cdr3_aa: ASSVGGLSEQY

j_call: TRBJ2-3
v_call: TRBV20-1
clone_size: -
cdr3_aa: SAPTGTRLTDTQY

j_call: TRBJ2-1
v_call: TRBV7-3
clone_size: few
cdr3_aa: ASSLTGLPNEQF

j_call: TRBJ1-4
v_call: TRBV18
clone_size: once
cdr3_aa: ASYSGLNEKLF